Each of the 5 T cell receptor beta chains below was sequenced from the same sample in a study of somatic mutations in cytotoxic T cells in rheumatoid arthritis. Here immunoSEQ multiplex PCR was the method, and the copy in TCRdb shows in-frame clones only, minus some. Of approximately 4,800 clones listed, about 80% were seen once; the top ten hold approximately 71%. Sample: CD8+ T cells sorted from blood, taken at a follow-up visit. The receptors originated from a man in his forties with rheumatoid arthritis.

The V gene is TRBV5-6, the J gene TRBJ2-1; 8 bases line up with TRBD2. The junction had 14 bases not matched to a gene; V was cut back by 2 bases and J by 4 bases. CDR3 length: 18 amino acids. The germline V gene has CDR1 SGHDT and CDR2 YYEEEE. CDR3 in DNA: TGTGCCAGCAGCTTAGATTCTGCGGGAGGCCAAACTTACAATGAGCAGTTCTTC. Its translation: CASSLDSAGGQTYNEQFF. The whole variable domain, filled in from reference TRBV5-6 and TRBJ2-1, reads DAGVTQSPTHLIKTRGQQVTLRCSPKSGHDTVSWYQQALGQGPQFIFQYYEEEERQRGNFPDRFSGHQFPNYSSELNVNALLLGDSALYLCASSLDSAGGQTYNEQFFGPGTRLTVL.

J is TRBJ1-2 and V is TRBV28; 7 positions agree with TRBD1. The germline CDR1 and CDR2 sequences are MDHEN and SYDVKM. The CDR3 runs to 14 residues. Trimming removed 6 bases from V and 7 bases from J; junction bases left unmatched: 11. CDR3 nucleotide sequence: TGTGCCAGCAGAACCGGGACAGAGAGCTTTGGCTACACCTTC. It translates to CASRTGTESFGYTF.

This CDR3 is CASSLAPGTGPSYNEQFF. The DNA of the CDR3 is TGTGCCAGCAGCTTAGCGCCAGGGACAGGGCCTTCCTACAATGAGCAGTTCTTC. The chain uses TRBV7-9 and TRBJ2-1; 9 bases align to TRBD1. Germline CDR1 SEHNR, CDR2 FQNEAQ (reference sequence). V trimming: 0 bases; J trimming: 1 base; junction bases outside the gene matches: 7. The CDR3 spans 18 residues.

The V gene is TRBV5-1, the J gene TRBJ2-7, with 11 nucleotides matching TRBD1. Germline loops: CDR1 SGHRS, CDR2 YFSETQ. The CDR3 runs 16 residues. The V and J ends lost 0 bases and 3 bases, in that order; junction bases with no gene match: 5. The CDR3 nucleotides are TGCGCCAGCAGCTTGGGTCCGGGACAGGGGGGCTACGAGCAGTACTTC. It yields the protein CASSLGPGQGGYEQYF.

V usage is TRBV4-1 and J usage is TRBJ2-5; D is uncertain. The tail of the sequence fits TRBJ2-7 better, so the J call may be wrong. CDR3 size: 13 residues. CDR1 is MGHRA and CDR2 is YSYEKL in the germline V gene. As DNA, the CDR3 is TGCGCCAGCAGCCAAGAATGGGTGAGCGAGCAGTACTTC. As protein: CASSQEWVSEQYF.